Listed here are 10 T cell receptor beta chains from one sample, sequenced in a study of graft-versus-host responses after intestinal transplantation. Produced via immunoSEQ multiplex PCR; TCRdb's table is partial and in-frame only. The data show around 100,000 clones, about 92% seen once. For these receptors, no antigen is known. Sequences were derived from unstimulated CD8+ T cells sorted from spleen or lymph node cells, sampled before transplant. The receptors originated from a human donor who was the organ donor for an intestinal transplant.

The V and J genes are TRBV7-6 and TRBJ2-5, with D unclear. The germline gives CDR1 SGHVS, CDR2 FNYEAQ. The ends were cut back, 5 bases at V and 5 bases at J, with 12 bases in the middle. The CDR3 spans 13 residues. This CDR3 reads CASSPHDGETQYF. DNA of the CDR3: TGTGCCAGCAGCCCTCACGACGGGGAGACCCAGTACTTC.

V gene TRBV2 combines with J gene TRBJ2-1; 10 nucleotides line up with TRBD2. V gave up 3 bases and J gave up 2 bases; unmatched junction bases: 1. Germline CDR1 reads SNHLY; CDR2 reads FYNNEI. This CDR3 has 15 amino acids. The CDR3: CASSEGTSAYNEQFF. The CDR3 region has the DNA TGTGCCAGCAGTGAGGGGACTAGCGCCTACAATGAGCAGTTCTTC. The full variable domain, completed using reference TRBV2 and TRBJ2-1, is EPEVTQTPSHQVTQMGQEVILRCVPISNHLYFYWYRQILGQKVEFLVSFYNNEISEKSEIFDDQFSVERPDGSNFTLKIRSTKLEDSAMYFCASSEGTSAYNEQFFGPGTRLTVL.

The chain employs TRBV28 and TRBJ2-3; 12 bases map to TRBD1. The germline V gene encodes CDR1 MDHEN and CDR2 SYDVKM. The J segment lost 5 bases and the V segment lost 1 base, leaving 4 bases of the junction unmatched. The CDR3 consists of 16 residues. Here the CDR3 reads CASSLSWDRGQDTQYF. The CDR3 bases are TGTGCCAGCAGTTTATCCTGGGACAGGGGGCAAGATACGCAGTATTTT.

The DNA for the CDR3 is TGTGCCAGCAGCTTGTTGGAGCAGCCCAGGGTTTGGGGCTACACCTTC. Translated: CASSLLEQPRVWGYTF. The chain joins TRBV5-6 to TRBJ1-2; possibly TRBD1 for D (5 bases). The CDR3 length is 16 residues. V lost 1 base, J lost 8 bases, and 21 bases lay in between. CDR1 and CDR2 from the germline V gene are SGHDT and YYEEEE.

In DNA form, the CDR3 reads TGTGCCAGCAGCCAAGATCCGACTAGCGGAACGAAGGAGACCCAGTACTTC. Translating gives CASSQDPTSGTKETQYF. The rearrangement uses TRBV4-2 and TRBJ2-5; 9 positions agree with TRBD2. Germline lookup yields CDR1 LGHNA and CDR2 YNFKEQ. CDR3 length: 17 amino acids. V shed 0 bases, J shed 5 bases, and the junction held 10 bases outside the gene matches.

This chain joins TRBV6-1 and TRBJ1-1, with D unclear. Trimming left V 11 bases short and J 12 bases short, with 16 bases between. This CDR3 has 10 amino acids. CDR1 is MNHNS, CDR2 SASEGT, per germline. The CDR3 reads CAADRALTFF. CDR3 in DNA: TGTGCCGCAGACCGAGCTCTGACTTTCTTT.

The chain joins TRBV9 to TRBJ2-7; D might be TRBD2 (5 bases). The V gene lost 3 bases and the J gene lost 5 bases, with 12 bases spanning the gap. Germline lookup yields CDR1 SGDLS and CDR2 YYNGEE. The CDR3 has 13 residues. CDR3 DNA sequence: TGTGCCAGCAGCGGTGGCAGCGGAGACGAGCAGTACTTC. This sequence encodes CASSGGSGDEQYF.

The chain couples TRBV19 to TRBJ1-5; 9 bases line up with TRBD1. The CDR3 is made up of 14 amino acids. Germline V gene data show CDR1 as LNHDA and CDR2 as SQIVND (reference sequence). Germline trimming cut 7 bases from V and 3 bases from J; bases unmatched to any gene: 4. The CDR3 nucleotides are TGTGCCAGTACCGACAGGGGGAACAATCAGCCCCAGCATTTT. Translated: CASTDRGNNQPQHF.

The chain uses TRBV13 and TRBJ1-1; 7 bases line up with TRBD1. The CDR3 has 14 residues. Germline loops: CDR1 PRHDT, CDR2 FYEKMQ (reference sequence). The junction had 6 bases not matched to a gene; V was cut back by 3 bases and J by 5 bases. CDR3 in amino acids: CASSFISGGTEAFF. CDR3 DNA sequence: TGTGCCAGCAGCTTCATTTCAGGGGGAACTGAAGCTTTCTTT.

CDR3 bases: TGTGCCAGCAGTTTATCGCCGGCGGGAGGGACGTACGAGCAGTACTTC. Its protein product is CASSLSPAGGTYEQYF. The J gene is TRBJ2-7, the V gene TRBV27; 9 bases are a match to TRBD2. V shed 0 bases, J shed 4 bases, and the junction held 7 bases outside the gene matches. This CDR3 comprises 16 residues. CDR1 is MNHEY and CDR2 is SMNVEV in the germline V gene (reference sequence).